This T cell receptor (beta chain) originates from a study of blood T cell repertoires in COVID-19. Turning to the study itself: PBMCs, B-cell-depleted T cells, or T cells provided the cDNA or gDNA that made up the material.

In the original processing: Amplification of reference gene primers provided the estimated nucleated cell counts. Libraries were prepared by immunoSEQ multiplex PCR; TCRdb keeps only in-frame clonotypes and omits some of them. Clone size and the V and J calls come from that table; the DNA yielded D and trimming. The table includes around 29,000 clones, around nine tenths detected once. Germline V gene sequence: CDR1 MNHEY, CDR2 SVGAGI. V was pared by 5 bases and J by 0 bases, with 4 bases of the junction left unmatched. This CDR3 has 15 amino acids. The sample was peripheral blood. The clonotype was recovered from a human donor with active COVID-19. The donor label of this sample is uncertain. The chain combines TRBV6-5 with TRBJ1-3; TRBD1 agrees at 7 bases. In DNA, the CDR3 is TGTGCCAGCAGTCCTGGACAGGTCTCTGGAAACACCATATATTTT. It codes for CASSPGQVSGNTIYF.